This T cell receptor beta chain was sequenced for a study of control samples from healthy donors and cancer patients. Sequencing used immunoSEQ multiplex PCR; TCRdb keeps in-frame clones, though not all of them. The repertoire consists of fewer than 250,000 clones, with roughly nine tenths occurring once and the leading ten covering 1.5% to 2%. Trimming shortened V by 1 base and J by 10 bases, and 17 bases separated the two germline ends. The CDR3 consists of 16 residues. CDR1 SGHTA and CDR2 FQGNSA come from the germline V gene. The TCR comes from a man younger than 45 in good health. Sequenced material: blood. The chain employs TRBV7-2 and TRBJ1-6, with D possibly matching TRBD1 (5 bases). CDR3 DNA sequence: TGTGCCAGCAGCTTAGTTGCCGTGGGGCTTGGATCACCCCTCCACTTT. Translating it yields CASSLVAVGLGSPLHF. Complete variable domain (other parts from reference TRBV7-2 and TRBJ1-6): GAGVSQSPSNKVTEKGKDVELRCDPISGHTALYWYRQSLGQGLEFLIYFQGNSAPDKSGLPSDRFSAERTGGSVSTLTIQRTQQEDSAVYLCASSLVAVGLGSPLHFGNGTRLTVT.